The 19 T cell receptor beta chains reported below all come from one sample, sequenced in a study of blood T cell repertoires in COVID-19. The assay was immunoSEQ multiplex PCR, and TCRdb's table has in-frame clones only and misses some. This table holds approximately 270,000 clones, about 90% found once. Sequencing was carried out using PBMCs or T cells enriched from blood (not recorded which). The source of these receptors is a human donor in a cohort exposed to, infected with or recovered from COVID-19 (not recorded which). The donor label of this sample is uncertain.

The chain couples TRBV18 to TRBJ2-1; 10 bases align to TRBD1. The germline gives CDR1 KGHSH, CDR2 LQKENI. With V trimmed by 6 bases and J by 7 bases, 9 bases remained unmatched. The CDR3 is 15 residues long. For the CDR3, the DNA is TGTGCCAGCTCGCCGACAGGGGGCGATGGGAATGAGCAGTTCTTC. Its translation is CASSPTGGDGNEQFF.

This chain connects TRBV24-1 to TRBJ1-5, with TRBD1 identical over 8 bases. Per germline, CDR1 KGHDR and CDR2 SFDVKD. The CDR3 is made up of 14 amino acids. Trimming cost V 3 bases and J 10 bases; bases outside gene matches: 7. The CDR3 DNA sequence: TGTGCCACCAGTGATCCCGGACAGGGAAGACCCCAGCATTTT. It is translated as CATSDPGQGRPQHF.

The chain carries TRBV9 and TRBJ2-3, with 10 nucleotides matching TRBD2. CDR1 and CDR2 (germline): SGDLS, YYNGEE. The CDR3 is made up of 16 amino acids. V was pared by 4 bases and J by 0 bases, with 5 bases of the junction left unmatched. The CDR3 is CASSPSGGSSTDTQYF. The CDR3 bases are TGTGCCAGCAGCCCTAGCGGGGGCTCTAGCACAGATACGCAGTATTTT.

The rearrangement joins TRBV7-2 to TRBJ2-1; 12 bases are a match to TRBD2. Germline V gene data show CDR1 as SGHTA and CDR2 as FQGNSA. The CDR3 spans 17 residues. The V gene end was trimmed by 4 bases and the J gene end by 1 base; junction bases not matched to a gene: 5. The CDR3 reads CASSSGLAGISYNEQFF. The DNA for the CDR3 is TGTGCCAGCAGCTCAGGACTAGCGGGGATATCCTACAATGAGCAGTTCTTC.

This clone was counted once. This rearrangement joins TRBV10-3 to TRBJ1-5; 11 bases align to TRBD1. CDR3 size: 18 residues. The germline gives CDR1 ENHRY, CDR2 SYGVKD. V dropped 5 bases and J dropped 2; count of bases not matched to a gene: 11. The CDR3 nucleotides read TGTGCCATCAGTTCCGGGACAGGGGGAACTCAGGGCAATCAGCCCCAGCATTTT. It is translated as CAISSGTGGTQGNQPQHF.

This clone has a single count. V is TRBV18 and J is TRBJ1-3; D not resolved. The CDR3 contains 15 residues. Trimming took off 3 bases at V and 0 bases at J, with 9 bases between the two ends. Germline loops: CDR1 KGHSH, CDR2 LQKENI. CDR3 DNA: TGTGCCAGCTCACCTCGGGGAGGCTCTGGAAACACCATATATTTT. Its protein product is CASSPRGGSGNTIYF.

The V call is TRBV7-3, the J call TRBJ1-4; the D is unclear. Per the germline V gene, CDR1 is SGHTA and CDR2 is FQGTGA. V lost 2 bases, J lost 0 bases, and 13 bases lay in between. The CDR3 extends over 17 amino acids. The CDR3 protein is CASSLFGSAATNEKLFF. The CDR3 coding sequence is TGTGCCAGCAGCTTATTTGGGTCGGCGGCAACTAATGAAAAACTGTTTTTT.

The V gene is TRBV11-3, the J gene TRBJ2-3; possibly TRBD1 for D (5 bases). Trimming removed 2 bases at V and 4 bases at J, with 16 bases between. CDR1 is SGHNT and CDR2 is YENEEA in the germline V gene. The CDR3 runs to 16 residues. CDR3 loop: CASSLSQGHRADTQYF. The CDR3 DNA reads TGTGCCAGCAGCTTAAGCCAGGGTCATCGGGCAGATACGCAGTATTTT.

The chain has TRBV3-1 (or the pseudogene TRBV3-2) and TRBJ2-7; D possibly corresponds to TRBD1 (5 bases). The V gene lost 1 base and the J gene lost 5 bases, with 12 bases spanning the gap. CDR1 and CDR2 from the germline V gene are LGHDT and YNNKEL (reference sequence). This CDR3 is 14 amino acids long. The CDR3 DNA reads as TGTGCCAGCAGCCAAGCAGGCAGGGTCGACGAGCAGTACTTC. Protein: CASSQAGRVDEQYF.

The rearrangement joins TRBV14 to TRBJ1-4, with TRBD1 matching 7 bases. Trimming removed 2 bases from V and 4 bases from J; junction bases left unmatched: 4. Germline V gene lookup returns CDR1 SGHDN and CDR2 FVKESK. The CDR3 has 15 residues. The CDR3 region is CASSQQGTDNEKLFF. CDR3 in DNA: TGTGCCAGCAGCCAACAAGGGACAGATAATGAAAAACTGTTTTTT.

This chain connects TRBV5-6 to TRBJ1-5; perhaps TRBD1 as D (6 bases). The germline V gene encodes CDR1 SGHDT and CDR2 YYEEEE. V dropped 3 bases and J dropped 11 bases, with 21 bases sitting between them. This CDR3 region has 15 residues. The CDR3 here is CASSSTGRGKSAQHF. In DNA form, the CDR3 reads TGTGCCAGCAGCTCTACAGGGAGGGGTAAATCGGCCCAGCATTTT.

The chain uses TRBV18 and TRBJ2-1, with D possibly being TRBD1 (6 bases). V was trimmed by 5 bases and J by 6 bases, leaving 17 bases between them. The CDR3 sequence is 15 residues long. Germline V lookup: CDR1 KGHSH, CDR2 LQKENI. The CDR3 here is CASSIIRTDSNEQFF. For the CDR3, the DNA is TGTGCCAGCTCAATAATACGGACAGACTCCAATGAGCAGTTCTTC.

This clone occurred once. The chain has TRBV6-2 or TRBV6-3 and TRBJ2-5; 9 positions match TRBD1. CDR1 is MNHEY and CDR2 is SVGEGT in the germline V gene. This CDR3 comprises 16 residues. V shed 7 bases, J shed 5 bases, and the junction held 14 bases outside the gene matches. CDR3 in amino acids: CASTPAPGQGLETQYF. The CDR3 coding sequence is TGTGCCAGCACCCCCGCGCCGGGACAGGGTTTGGAGACCCAGTACTTC.

J is TRBJ1-2 and V is TRBV6-4; D not resolved. Trimming shortened V by 5 bases and J by 8 bases, and 15 bases separated the two germline ends. CDR3 length equals 13 residues. CDR1 is MRHNA, CDR2 SNTAGT, per germline. Written as DNA, the CDR3 is TGTGCCAGCAGTCGGACTGGCTCGTGGGGCTACACCTTC. Its protein is CASSRTGSWGYTF.

CDR3: CASSELGTRGQDTQYF. DNA for the CDR3: TGTGCCAGCAGTGAACTCGGGACTAGGGGGCAAGATACGCAGTATTTT. This chain connects TRBV25-1 to TRBJ2-3; D perhaps matches TRBD2 (8 bases). The CDR3 covers 16 residues. With 2 bases removed from V and 5 bases from J, the gap between germline ends came to 17 bases. Germline assignment: CDR1 MGHDK and CDR2 SYGVNS.

The genes are TRBV18 and TRBJ2-3, with 13 bases that match TRBD2. Trimming at V came to 4 bases and at J to 0 bases, leaving 1 base not matched to a gene. The CDR3 consists of 16 residues. Germline V lookup: CDR1 KGHSH, CDR2 LQKENI. The CDR3 region is CASSRGLAGSTDTQYF. CDR3 sequence (DNA): TGTGCCAGCTCACGGGGACTAGCGGGGAGCACAGATACGCAGTATTTT.

The chain couples TRBV4-1 to TRBJ1-3; 9 nucleotides line up with TRBD1. CDR1 is MGHRA, CDR2 YSYEKL, per germline. The CDR3 extends over 18 amino acids. The V and J ends lost 0 bases and 0 bases, in that order; junction bases with no gene match: 6. CDR3 bases: TGCGCCAGCAGCCAAGATGGAGGGACAGGGCCCTCTGGAAACACCATATATTTT. It is translated as CASSQDGGTGPSGNTIYF.

This chain connects TRBV9 to TRBJ2-5; TRBD1 matches 9 bases. V trimming: 0 bases; J trimming: 5 bases; junction bases outside the gene matches: 8. The CDR3 sequence is 16 residues long. Germline V lookup: CDR1 SGDLS, CDR2 YYNGEE. This CDR3 reads CASSVDPGQGGETQYF. CDR3 DNA sequence: TGTGCCAGCAGCGTAGATCCGGGACAGGGAGGGGAGACCCAGTACTTC.

The J gene is TRBJ1-1, the V gene TRBV25-1; tentative D call: TRBD1 (6 bases). The CDR3 has 16 amino acids. CDR1 is MGHDK and CDR2 is SYGVNS in the germline V gene. Deletions cut 8 bases from V and 0 bases from J, with 19 bases between. CDR3 loop: CASPVDRQFMNTEAFF. In DNA, the CDR3 is TGTGCCAGCCCTGTGGACAGACAATTTATGAACACTGAAGCTTTCTTT.